This passage covers 14 T cell receptor beta chains from one sample sequenced in a study of T-cell memory formation after mild COVID-19 (dated by TCRdb to 2020 to 2022). Libraries were made using 5' RACE. Sequenced on an Illumina NovaSeq 6000. Starting from the raw public reads, TCRdb applied fastp trimming at Q25, assembled clones with MiXCR and retained in-frame beta chains. Every CDR3 protein is listed once, alongside the most common genes and DNA of its rows. This sample comprises around 310,000 distinct CDR3 sequences, roughly 15% of them detected only once. Around 22% of the sample belongs to the ten largest clones. The sample taken for sequencing was PBMCs or a T cell subset sorted from them (not recorded which). Receptor source: a man aged 18 to 30 who had mild COVID-19 (a few samples of this study predate the infection). The sample titles of this study are shuffled in the database, so cell type and time point are left out; the donor was told from shared clones.

This chain links TRBV12-3 or TRBV12-4 with TRBJ1-5, with 7 bases aligning to TRBD1. V was pared by 5 bases and J by 2 bases, with 3 bases of the junction left unmatched. This CDR3 is 14 amino acids long. The CDR3 coding sequence is TGTGCCAGCAGTGTAGACAGGGGCAATCAGCCCCAGCATTTT. Its translation is CASSVDRGNQPQHF.

The genes are TRBV12-3 or TRBV12-4 and TRBJ2-3; D is undetermined. Trimming removed 3 bases at V and 4 bases at J, with 11 bases between. The CDR3 totals 14 residues. The CDR3: CASSFTPFPDTQYF. As DNA, the CDR3 is TGTGCCAGCAGTTTTACCCCTTTTCCAGATACGCAGTATTTT.

The chain joins TRBV5-6 to TRBJ2-3; perhaps TRBD1 as D (5 bases). Germline values: CDR1 SGHDT, CDR2 YYEEEE. The CDR3 contains 13 residues. V was trimmed by 4 bases and J by 4 bases, leaving 10 bases between them. The CDR3 protein is CASSGAGADTQYF. CDR3 sequence (DNA): TGTGCCAGCAGCGGGGCAGGTGCAGATACGCAGTATTTT.

This clonotype occurred a few times. The chain employs TRBV7-9 and TRBJ2-1; 14 nucleotides align to TRBD2. The CDR3 loop spans 15 amino acids. The germline V gene encodes CDR1 SEHNR and CDR2 FQNEAQ (reference sequence). Trimming cost V 4 bases and J 8 bases; bases outside gene matches: 4. CDR3 sequence reads: CASSYRLAGGDEQFF. The CDR3 DNA follows: TGTGCCAGCAGCTACCGACTAGCGGGGGGGGATGAGCAGTTCTTC.

There are many counts of this clonotype. The chain uses TRBV7-2 and TRBJ1-1; unclear D gene. The CDR3 extends over 13 amino acids. V lost 7 bases, J lost 6 bases, and 15 bases lay in between. CDR1 SGHTA and CDR2 FQGNSA come from the germline V gene. This CDR3 reads CASKVWENPEAFF. The CDR3 DNA reads TGTGCCAGCAAGGTCTGGGAAAATCCTGAAGCTTTCTTT. Combining the CDR3 with reference TRBV7-2 and TRBJ1-1 gives the whole variable domain GAGVSQSPSNKVTEKGKDVELRCDPISGHTALYWYRQSLGQGLEFLIYFQGNSAPDKSGLPSDRFSAERTGGSVSTLTIQRTQQEDSAVYLCASKVWENPEAFFGQGTRLTVV.

Comment on this clonotype: A read error may account for a junction end that differs from germline. This rearrangement joins TRBV11-2 to TRBJ1-2; no reliable D call. This CDR3 is 12 amino acids long. Germline lookup yields CDR1 SGHAT and CDR2 FQNNGV. In DNA, the CDR3 is TGTGCCAGCAGCTTAGAGACTCCACCTAGGTGGTTC. This translates into CASSLETPPRWF.

V and J are TRBV5-7 and TRBJ1-6; perhaps TRBD1 as D (6 bases). TRBV5-7 is designated an ORF whose function remains uncertain. The V end lost 4 bases, the J end lost 5 bases, and 10 bases lay between the germline ends. There are 14 residues in the CDR3. The CDR3 is CASSLDRNNSPLHF. The CDR3 nucleotides are TGTGCCAGCAGCCTCGACAGGAATAATTCACCCCTCCACTTT.

This clonotype was observed a few times. The CDR3 loop reads CAIAYREETQYF. The CDR3 region has the DNA TGTGCCATCGCATACAGGGAAGAGACCCAGTACTTC. V usage is TRBV10-3 and J usage is TRBJ2-5, with D perhaps TRBD1 (6 bases). Germline V lookup: CDR1 ENHRY, CDR2 SYGVKD. The CDR3 has 12 residues. V lost 8 bases, J lost 3 bases, and 10 bases lay in between.

The V and J genes are TRBV14 and TRBJ2-3; D may match TRBD1 or TRBD2 (5 bases each). Between the trimmed V and J ends, which lost 4 bases and 2 bases, there was a span of 10 bases. The CDR3 spans 14 residues. Germline-derived CDR1 and CDR2 are SGHDN and FVKESK. As DNA, the CDR3 is TGTGCCAGCAGCCCGAGGGGCAACACAGATACGCAGTATTTT. As protein: CASSPRGNTDTQYF. Complete variable domain (other parts from reference TRBV14 and TRBJ2-3): EAGVTQFPSHSVIEKGQTVTLRCDPISGHDNLYWYRRVMGKEIKFLLHFVKESKQDESGMPNNRFLAERTGGTYSTLKVQPAELEDSGVYFCASSPRGNTDTQYFGPGTRLTVL.

The chain recombines TRBV4-3 with TRBJ2-5; either TRBD1 or TRBD2 may fit D (5 bases each). V lost 3 bases, J lost 2 bases, and 10 bases lay in between. The V gene's germline CDR1 is LGHNA and CDR2 YSLEER. CDR3 size: 14 residues. The CDR3 is CASSQFGGQETQYF. The CDR3 nucleotides read TGCGCCAGCAGCCAGTTTGGGGGTCAAGAGACCCAGTACTTC.

This clonotype has a handful of counts. The V call is TRBV7-3, the J call TRBJ2-7; a possible D gene is TRBD1 (6 bases). This CDR3 has 15 residues. V was cut by 5 bases and J by 3 bases, with 17 bases left in between. Germline CDR1 reads SGHTA; CDR2 reads FQGTGA. The CDR3 bases are TGTGCCAGCAGCCTTCGGGCAGGGGCCGACTACGAGCAGTACTTC. Amino acids: CASSLRAGADYEQYF. Based on the CDR3 plus reference TRBV7-3 and TRBJ2-7, the full variable domain is GAGVSQTPSNKVTEKGKYVELRCDPISGHTALYWYRQSLGQGPEFLIYFQGTGAADDSGLPNDRFFAVRPEGSVSTLKIQRTERGDSAVYLCASSLRAGADYEQYFGPGTRLTVT.

This clonotype was detected a few times. The V gene is TRBV12-3 or TRBV12-4, the J gene TRBJ2-7; D gene unclear. CDR3 size: 13 residues. The V and J ends lost 3 bases and 6 bases respectively, with 12 bases between them. CDR3 sequence reads: CASSLQPGFEQYF. CDR3 DNA sequence: TGTGCCAGCAGTTTGCAGCCGGGCTTCGAGCAGTACTTC.

The gene calls are TRBV7-9 and TRBJ2-1; possibly TRBD2 for D (6 bases). This CDR3 comprises 15 residues. V lost 2 bases and J lost 2, with 10 bases in between. CDR1 and CDR2 from the germline V gene are SEHNR and FQNEAQ (reference sequence). The CDR3 loop is CASSLPGVTYNEQFF. The CDR3 DNA sequence: TGTGCCAGCAGCTTACCGGGGGTTACCTACAATGAGCAGTTCTTC.

This clonotype was counted only a few times. The V and J genes are TRBV28 and TRBJ1-2, with a possible D match to TRBD1 (5 bases). Germline values: CDR1 MDHEN, CDR2 SYDVKM. Trimming shortened V by 5 bases and J by 11 bases, and 12 bases separated the two germline ends. The CDR3 is 11 residues long. The CDR3: CASSLPGRYTF. The CDR3 DNA reads as TGTGCCAGCAGTCTACCGGGACGTTACACCTTC.